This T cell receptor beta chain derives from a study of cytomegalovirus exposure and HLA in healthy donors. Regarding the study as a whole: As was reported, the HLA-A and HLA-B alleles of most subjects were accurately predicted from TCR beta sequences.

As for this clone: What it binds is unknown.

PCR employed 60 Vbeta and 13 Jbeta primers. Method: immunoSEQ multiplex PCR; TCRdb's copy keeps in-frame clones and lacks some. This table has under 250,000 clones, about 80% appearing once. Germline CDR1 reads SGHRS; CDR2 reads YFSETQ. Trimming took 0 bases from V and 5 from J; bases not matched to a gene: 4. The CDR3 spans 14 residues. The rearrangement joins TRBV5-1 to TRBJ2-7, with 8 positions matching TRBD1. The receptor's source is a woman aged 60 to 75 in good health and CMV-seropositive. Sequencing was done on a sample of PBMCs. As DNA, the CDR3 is TGCGCCAGCAGCTTGGGCCAGGGGGCGAACGAGCAGTACTTC. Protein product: CASSLGQGANEQYF.